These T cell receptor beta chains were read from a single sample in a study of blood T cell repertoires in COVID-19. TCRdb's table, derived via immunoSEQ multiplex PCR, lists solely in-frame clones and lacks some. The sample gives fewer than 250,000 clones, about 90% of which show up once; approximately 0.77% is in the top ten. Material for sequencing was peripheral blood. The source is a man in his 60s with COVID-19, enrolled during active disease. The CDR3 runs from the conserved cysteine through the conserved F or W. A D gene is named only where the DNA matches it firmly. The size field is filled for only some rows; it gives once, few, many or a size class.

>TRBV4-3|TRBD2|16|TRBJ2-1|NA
TGCGCCAGCAGCCAAGATGAAGGCGGGAGATACAATGAGCAGTTCTTC
CASSQDEGGRYNEQFF
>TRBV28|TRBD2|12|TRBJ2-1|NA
TGTGCCAGCAGTTTACCGGGAGGAAAATATTTCTTC
CASSLPGGKYFF
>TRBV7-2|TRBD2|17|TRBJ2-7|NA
TGTGCCAGCAGCGATCCGTGGGTTGCGGGGGGCTCCTACGAGCAGTACTTC
CASSDPWVAGGSYEQYF
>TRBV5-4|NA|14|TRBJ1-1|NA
TGTGCCAGCAGCGTATTACAGGGTCGGAGGAAAGCTTTCTTT
CASSVLQGRRKAFF
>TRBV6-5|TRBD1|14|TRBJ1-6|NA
TGTGCCAGCAGCCGGGACAGGGGCTATTCACCCCTCCACTTT
CASSRDRGYSPLHF
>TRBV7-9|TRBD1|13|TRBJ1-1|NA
TGTGCCAGCAGCCCGACAGGGTTTACTGAAGCTTTCTTT
CASSPTGFTEAFF
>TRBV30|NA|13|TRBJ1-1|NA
TGTGCCTGGAGTGTTAGCAGGGGCACTGAAGCTTTCTTT
CAWSVSRGTEAFF
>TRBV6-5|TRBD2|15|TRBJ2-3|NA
TGTGCCAGTGAAATTCGCGGGGGGGCCACAGATACGCAGTATTTT
CASEIRGGATDTQYF
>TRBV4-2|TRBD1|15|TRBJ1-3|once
TGTGCCAGCAGCCTTAGACAGGGATCTGGAAACACCATATATTTT
CASSLRQGSGNTIYF
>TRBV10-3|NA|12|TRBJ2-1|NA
TGTGCCATCAGTGGGGCGGGACTTGAGCAGTTCTTC
CAISGAGLEQFF
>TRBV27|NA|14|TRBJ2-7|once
TGTGCCAGCAGTTTACGGGGGGCTTACTACGAGCAGTACTTC
CASSLRGAYYEQYF
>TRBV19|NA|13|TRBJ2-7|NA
TGTGCCAGTAGTATTCAGGGCTCCTACGAGCAGTACTTC
CASSIQGSYEQYF
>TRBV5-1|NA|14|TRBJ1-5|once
TGCGCCAGCAGCTTGTTCGCGGGGGCCCAGCCCCAGCATTTT
CASSLFAGAQPQHF
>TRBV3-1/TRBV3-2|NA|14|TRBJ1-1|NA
TGTGCCAGCAGCCAAGAAGGAGGGAACACTGAAGCTTTCTTT
CASSQEGGNTEAFF
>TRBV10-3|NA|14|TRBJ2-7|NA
TGTGCCATCAGTGATCCAGTTTCCTCCTACGAGCAGTACTTC
CAISDPVSSYEQYF
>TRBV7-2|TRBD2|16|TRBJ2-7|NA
TGTGCCAGCAGCTGGGGACTAGCGGGAGGGCCGGTCGAGCAGTACTTC
CASSWGLAGGPVEQYF
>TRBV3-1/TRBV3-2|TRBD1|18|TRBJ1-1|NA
TGTGCCAGCAGCCCGTACGCCGGGACAGGGGTGGGGGGCACTGAAGCTTTCTTT
CASSPYAGTGVGGTEAFF
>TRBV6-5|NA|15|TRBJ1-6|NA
TGTGCCAGCAGTCACAAATTAACCCGGGGTTCACCCCTCCACTTT
CASSHKLTRGSPLHF
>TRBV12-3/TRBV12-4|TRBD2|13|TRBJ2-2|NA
TGTGCCAGCAGCGGCGGGGGCACCGGGGAGCTGTTTTTT
CASSGGGTGELFF